The 10 T cell receptor beta chains in this list originate from one sample, sequenced in a study of T cells in Graves' hyperthyroidism and ophthalmopathy. RNA transcripts served as the template for amplifying TCR beta CDR3 regions. TCR CDR3 regions were first amplified by RT-PCR with HTBI primers. TCRdb re-called the multiplex PCR reads with MiXCR, one entry per CDR3 protein. This table has around 440,000 distinct CDR3 sequences, around 14% appearing once. The material sequenced was blood. Receptors originate from a young woman with Graves' hyperthyroidism.

The sample holds a few counts of this clonotype. The gene calls are TRBV10-3 and TRBJ1-5, with D hard to call. Germline V gene lookup returns CDR1 ENHRY and CDR2 SYGVKD. The V and J ends lost 3 bases and 1 base respectively, with 1 base between them. The CDR3 loop spans 12 amino acids. The CDR3 DNA sequence: TGTGCCATCAGTGAAAGCAATCAGCCCCAGCATTTT. Its translation is CAISESNQPQHF.

This clonotype was seen many times. The chain employs TRBV30 and TRBJ2-7; D unclear. CDR3 length: 13 amino acids. V lost 0 bases and J 4 bases, leaving 10 bases between the germline ends. Germline assignment: CDR1 GTSNPN and CDR2 SVGIG (reference sequence). In DNA form, the CDR3 reads TGTGCCTGGAGTGTACGGGCGGCGTACGAGCAGTACTTC. Translated, it gives CAWSVRAAYEQYF.

This clonotype was seen ten or more times. The chain recombines TRBV6-1 with TRBJ2-6; D is unresolved. The CDR3 is made up of 15 amino acids. Trimming took off 10 bases at V and 0 bases at J, with 13 bases between the two ends. Germline V gene sequence: CDR1 MNHNS, CDR2 SASEGT. The CDR3 reads CAISKGSSGANVLTF. In DNA form, the CDR3 reads TGTGCCATCTCCAAGGGATCCTCTGGGGCCAACGTCCTGACTTTC.

At least ten counts were recorded for this clonotype. V and J are TRBV20-1 and TRBJ2-5; tentatively, D is TRBD2 (5 bases). CDR3 length: 14 residues. Trimming took off 3 bases at V and 5 bases at J, with 16 bases between the two ends. Germline V CDR1 and CDR2: DFQATT, SNEGSKA (reference sequence). DNA for the CDR3: TGCAGTGCTAGGCTACCGGGAATCAGGGAGACCCAGTACTTC. This codes for CSARLPGIRETQYF.

There are many counts of this clonotype. As DNA, the CDR3 is TGTGCCAGCACCCCATACTCAGGCGGCACAGATACGCAGTATTTT. Amino acid sequence: CASTPYSGGTDTQYF. V and J are TRBV28 and TRBJ2-3; D remains ambiguous. Germline V gene sequence: CDR1 MDHEN, CDR2 SYDVKM. The CDR3 consists of 15 residues. V lost 7 bases and J lost 1, with 15 bases in between.

This clonotype was detected many times. The V call is TRBV20-1, the J call TRBJ2-7; D might be TRBD1 (7 bases). From germline, CDR1 is DFQATT and CDR2 SNEGSKA (reference sequence). CDR3 size: 14 residues. The V and J ends lost 1 base and 4 bases respectively, with 14 bases between them. CDR3 bases: TGCAGTGCTAGAGTTGCAGGGGGGTGGTACGAGCAGTACTTC. Amino acids: CSARVAGGWYEQYF.

There are a few counts of this clonotype. The V and J genes are TRBV10-3 and TRBJ1-3; D is ambiguous. There are 15 residues in the CDR3. Germline lookup yields CDR1 ENHRY and CDR2 SYGVKD. V lost 6 bases and J 0 bases, leaving 12 bases between the germline ends. The DNA for the CDR3 is TGTGCCATCAGCTCTGACGGACGCTCTGGAAACACCATATATTTT. Translated, it gives CAISSDGRSGNTIYF.

Notes on this clonotype: Possible read error: a much larger clone is one base away. The genes are TRBV10-3 and TRBJ2-1; D not certain. The germline CDR1 and CDR2 sequences are ENHRY and SYGVKD. The CDR3 has 16 amino acids. The CDR3, as DNA: TGTGCCATCAGTGAGTCGAATCCCGGGTCCTACAGTGAGCAGTTCTTC. It yields the protein CAISESNPGSYSEQFF.

In its sample, this clonotype was seen many times. This chain joins TRBV7-9 and TRBJ2-1, with 9 bases aligning to TRBD1. J was trimmed by 8 bases and V by 5 bases; bases with no gene match: 13. Germline values: CDR1 SEHNR, CDR2 FQNEAQ (reference sequence). The CDR3 is made up of 16 amino acids. The CDR3 DNA follows: TGTGCCAGCAGCCCCTTTCGACAGGGGGGTAGGGATGAGCAGTTCTTC. Translated, it gives CASSPFRQGGRDEQFF.

Of note for this clonotype: At one of its ends the junction is not consistent with the germline gene, which may arise from a read error. The chain carries TRBV6-2 or TRBV6-3 and TRBJ1-2; D is unclear. Germline CDR1 is MNHEY and CDR2 is SVGEGT. This CDR3 region has 15 residues. The CDR3 sequence is CASGYSNEKDYGYTF. CDR3 nucleotides: TGTGCCAGCGGTTACTCAAACGAGAAGGACTATGGCTACACCTTC.